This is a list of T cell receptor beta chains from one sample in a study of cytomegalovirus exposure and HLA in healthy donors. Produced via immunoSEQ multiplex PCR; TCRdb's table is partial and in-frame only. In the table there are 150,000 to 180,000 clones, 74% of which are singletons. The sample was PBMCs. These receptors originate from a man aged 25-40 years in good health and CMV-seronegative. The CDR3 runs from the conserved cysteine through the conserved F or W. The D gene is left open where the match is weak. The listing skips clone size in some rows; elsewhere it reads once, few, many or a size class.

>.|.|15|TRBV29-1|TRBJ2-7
TGCAGCGTTGAGGTAACGCGGGGAATCCTAGGCGAGCAGTACTTC
CSVEVTRGILGEQYF
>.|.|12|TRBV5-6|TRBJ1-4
TGTGCCAGCAGCCTAGGTGGGGAAAAACTGTTTTTT
CASSLGGEKLFF
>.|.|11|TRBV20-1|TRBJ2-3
TGCAGTGCTAGAGGAGGAGATACGCAGTATTTT
CSARGGDTQYF
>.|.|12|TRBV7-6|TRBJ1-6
TGTGCCAGCAGCTTAGACGGGGGATCCCTCCACTTT
CASSLDGGSLHF
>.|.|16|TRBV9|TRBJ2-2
TGTGCCAGCAGCGATCCTACAGGGATAAACACCGGGGAGCTGTTTTTT
CASSDPTGINTGELFF
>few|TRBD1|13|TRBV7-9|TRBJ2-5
TGTGCCAGCAGGGGACAGACCCAAGAGACCCAGTACTTC
CASRGQTQETQYF
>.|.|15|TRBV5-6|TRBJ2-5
TGTGCCAGCAGCTCCGGTTGGGGAGATCAAGAGACCCAGTACTTC
CASSSGWGDQETQYF
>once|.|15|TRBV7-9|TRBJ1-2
TGTGCCAGCAGCTCCCGGACAGATGCTAACTATGGCTACCCCTTC
CASSSRTDANYGYPF
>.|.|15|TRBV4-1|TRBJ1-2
TGCGCCAGCAGCCAAGTTGTCGGTACTAACTATGGCTACCCCTTC
CASSQVVGTNYGYPF
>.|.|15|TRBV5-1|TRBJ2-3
TGCGCCAGCAGCTTGGTGGGGGCGCAGACAGATACGCAGTATTTT
CASSLVGAQTDTQYF
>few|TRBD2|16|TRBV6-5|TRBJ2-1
TGTGCCAGCAGTTACTCGACTAGCGGGTCACACAATGAGCAGTTCTTC
CASSYSTSGSHNEQFF
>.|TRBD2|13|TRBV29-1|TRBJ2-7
TGCAGCGTGACACTAGCGGGCTACTACGAGCAGTACTTC
CSVTLAGYYEQYF
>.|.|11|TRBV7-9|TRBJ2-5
TGTGCCAGCATTCGGGGGGAGACCCAGTACTTC
CASIRGETQYF
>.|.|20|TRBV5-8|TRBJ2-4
TGTGCCAGCAACTTCGAAGGACAGATCCCTCAAACTCCAGCCAAAAACATTCAGTACTTC
CASNFEGQIPQTPAKNIQYF
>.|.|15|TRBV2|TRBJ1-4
TGTGCCAGCAGTGGTCAGGGTGCAACTAATGAAAAACTGTTTTTT
CASSGQGATNEKLFF
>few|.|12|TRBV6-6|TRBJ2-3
TGTGCCGGGGGAGGGGGGGCAGATACGCAGTATTTT
CAGGGGADTQYF
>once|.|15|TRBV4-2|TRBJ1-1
TGTGCCAGCAGCCAAGGGCGGGGCGATGGCACTGAAGCTTTCTTT
CASSQGRGDGTEAFF
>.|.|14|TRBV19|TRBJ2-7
TGTGCCAGTAGTATGAGGATAGGAACCTACGAGCAGTACTTC
CASSMRIGTYEQYF
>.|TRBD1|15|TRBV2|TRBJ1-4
TGTGCCAGCAGTAAAGACAGGGCAACTAATGAAAAACTGTTTTTT
CASSKDRATNEKLFF
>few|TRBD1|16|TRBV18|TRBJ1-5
TGTGCCAGCTCACCGGCCGGACAGGGTCGCAATCAGCCCCAGAATTTT
CASSPAGQGRNQPQNF
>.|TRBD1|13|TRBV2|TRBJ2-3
TGTGCCAGCAGTGAGACGAACCGGGACAGGGCGCGGTTT
CASSETNRDRARF
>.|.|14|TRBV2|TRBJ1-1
TGTGCCAGCAGCCTGGAGACTGTGAACACTGAAGCTTTCTTT
CASSLETVNTEAFF
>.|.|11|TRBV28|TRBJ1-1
TGTGCCAGCATTCTCAGCACTGAAGCTTTCTTT
CASILSTEAFF
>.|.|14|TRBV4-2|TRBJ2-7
TGTGCCAGCAGCCGGCAGGGGCCCTTCTACGAGCAGTACTTC
CASSRQGPFYEQYF
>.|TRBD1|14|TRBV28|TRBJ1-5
TGTGCCAGCAGTCCGGGACAGGGGGATCAGCCCCAGCATTTT
CASSPGQGDQPQHF
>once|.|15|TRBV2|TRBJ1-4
TGTGCCAGCAGGGACGACAGCTCAGCTAATGAAAAACTGTTTTTT
CASRDDSSANEKLFF
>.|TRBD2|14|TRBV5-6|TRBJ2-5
TGTGCCAGCAGCTTTCGGGGGGGCCTTGAGACCCAGTACTTC
CASSFRGGLETQYF
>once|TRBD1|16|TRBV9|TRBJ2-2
TGTGCCAGCAGCCCACCGGGACAGGGCCCCAGCGGGGAGCTGTTTTTT
CASSPPGQGPSGELFF
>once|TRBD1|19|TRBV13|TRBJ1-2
TGTGCCAGCACCATTTACCTCGATTCCACAAGGGGGCGAAACTATGGCTACACCTTC
CASTIYLDSTRGRNYGYTF
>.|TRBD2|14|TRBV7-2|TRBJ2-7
TGTGCCAGCAGCCTAGCGGGGGGGTCCTACGAGCAGTACTTC
CASSLAGGSYEQYF
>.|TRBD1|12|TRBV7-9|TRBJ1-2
TGTGCCAGCAGCTCGGGACAGGGTGGCTACACCTTC
CASSSGQGGYTF
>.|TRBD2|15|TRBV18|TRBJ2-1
TGTGCCAGCTCACCAAGGCGGGGGTCCTACAATGAGCAGTTCTTC
CASSPRRGSYNEQFF
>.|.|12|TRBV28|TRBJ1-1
TGTGCCAGCAGCCAACCAGGTACTGAAGCTTTCTTT
CASSQPGTEAFF
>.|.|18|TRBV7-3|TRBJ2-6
TGTGCCAGCAGCTTAGTCCCGGACTTGAGCTCTGGGGCCAACGTCCTGACTTTC
CASSLVPDLSSGANVLTF
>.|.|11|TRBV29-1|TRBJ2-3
TGCAGCGTTATGGGGCCAGATACGCAGTATTTT
CSVMGPDTQYF
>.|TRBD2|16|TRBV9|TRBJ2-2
TGTGCCAGCAGCGTTAGCGGGGGGGCCGGGACCGGGGAGCTGTTTTTT
CASSVSGGAGTGELFF
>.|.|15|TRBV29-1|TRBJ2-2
TGCAGCGTTGAAGACCCCGTAGGAGCCACCGGGGAGCTGTTTTTT
CSVEDPVGATGELFF
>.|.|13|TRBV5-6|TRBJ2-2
TGTGCCAGCAGCTTAGGGGGTGGAGGGGAGCTGTTTTTT
CASSLGGGGELFF
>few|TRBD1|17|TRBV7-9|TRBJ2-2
TGTGCCAGCAGCTTGGTGGCCGGGACAGGGCCCACCGGGGAGCTGTTTTTT
CASSLVAGTGPTGELFF
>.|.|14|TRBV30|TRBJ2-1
TGTGCCTGGAAGGCCACGGGCTCCTACAATGAGCAGTTCTTC
CAWKATGSYNEQFF
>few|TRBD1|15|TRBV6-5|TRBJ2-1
TGTGCCAGCAGCAGATCCGGGACAGAGTACAATGAGCAGTTCTTC
CASSRSGTEYNEQFF
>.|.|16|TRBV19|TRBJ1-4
TGTGCCAGTAGTATTGGGGGCGGAACACCTAATGAAAAACTGTTTTTT
CASSIGGGTPNEKLFF
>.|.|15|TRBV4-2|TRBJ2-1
TGTGCCAGCAGCCAGTCCGCCTCTAGCAGCAATGAGCAGTTCTTC
CASSQSASSSNEQFF
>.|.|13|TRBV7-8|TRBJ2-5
TGTGCCAGCAGCCAGCGGCAGGGGGAGACCCAGTACTTC
CASSQRQGETQYF
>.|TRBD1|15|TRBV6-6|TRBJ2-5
TGTGCCAGCAGTCCGGGACAGGGGCCATCAGAGACCCAGTACTTC
CASSPGQGPSETQYF
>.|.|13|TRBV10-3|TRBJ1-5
TGTGCCATCAGCGCCGGGGATAACGAGGCCCAGCATTTT
CAISAGDNEAQHF